The 21 T cell receptor beta chains below come from one sample, sequenced in a study of cytotoxic CD8 clonotypes in ibrutinib-treated CLL. The assay was immunoSEQ multiplex PCR, and TCRdb's table has in-frame clones only and misses some. The sample consists of 130,000 or so clones, 70% to 90% of them appearing once. The sequencing here drew on PBMCs, taken after 24 months of ibrutinib treatment. The receptors were sampled from a human donor with chronic lymphocytic leukemia.

The chain has TRBV15 and TRBJ2-7; 9 bases line up with TRBD1. The CDR3 sequence is 14 residues long. From germline, CDR1 is LNHNV and CDR2 YYDKDF (reference sequence). With 6 bases clipped from V and 4 bases from J, the junction kept 7 bases outside the gene matches. The CDR3 spells CATSRTGGVYEQYF. The CDR3 DNA reads as TGTGCCACCAGTAGAACAGGGGGCGTGTACGAGCAGTACTTC.

V gene TRBV29-1 combines with J gene TRBJ2-1; 9 nucleotides match TRBD1. The V gene end was trimmed by 7 bases and the J gene end by 8 bases; junction bases not matched to a gene: 12. Germline lookup yields CDR1 SQVTM and CDR2 ANQGSEA. This CDR3 region has 14 residues. CDR3 nucleotides: TGCAGCGGTGACCGGGACAGGGATTCGGATGAGCAGTTCTTC. It specifies CSGDRDRDSDEQFF.

The genes are TRBV7-9 and TRBJ1-5; 7 bases agree with TRBD1. Germline values: CDR1 SEHNR, CDR2 FQNEAQ (reference sequence). The CDR3 has 15 amino acids. The V segment lost 5 bases and the J segment 3 bases; nucleotides outside the gene matches: 7. CDR3 residues: CASSAIGTVNQPQHF. The DNA of the CDR3 is TGTGCCAGCAGCGCCATCGGGACAGTCAATCAGCCCCAGCATTTT. Supplemented by reference TRBV7-9 and TRBJ1-5, the full variable domain reads DTGVSQNPRHKITKRGQNVTFRCDPISEHNRLYWYRQTLGQGPEFLTYFQNEAQLEKSRLLSDRFSAERPKGSFSTLEIQRTEQGDSAMYLCASSAIGTVNQPQHFGDGTRLSIL.

The rearrangement links TRBV6-6 to TRBJ1-6; no firm D call. In germline, CDR1 is MNHNY, CDR2 SVGAGI (reference sequence). V lost 2 bases and J 10 bases, leaving 15 bases between the germline ends. The CDR3 has 15 amino acids. CDR3 in amino acids: CASSYTISSGSPLHF. Written as DNA, the CDR3 is TGTGCCAGCAGTTACACAATAAGTTCGGGGTCACCCCTCCACTTT.

This clone appeared a single time. The J gene is TRBJ2-7, the V gene TRBV28, with TRBD2 matching 11 bases. The CDR3 is 18 amino acids. CDR1 and CDR2 from the germline V gene are MDHEN and SYDVKM. The J segment lost 7 bases and the V segment lost 8 bases, leaving 22 bases of the junction unmatched. The DNA of the CDR3 is TGTGCCAGCCTTAAGTTTACCCCGGGACTAGCGGAGGCACGGGAGCAGTACTTC. It is translated as CASLKFTPGLAEAREQYF.

This chain uses TRBV5-4 with TRBJ1-1, with 12 bases lining up with TRBD1. This CDR3 has 15 residues. Germline values: CDR1 SGHNT, CDR2 YYREEE (reference sequence). The V gene end was trimmed by 4 bases and the J gene end by 5 bases; junction bases not matched to a gene: 6. The CDR3: CASSQRDRGRTEAFF. The DNA for the CDR3 is TGTGCCAGCAGCCAGAGGGACAGGGGGCGTACTGAAGCTTTCTTT.

The chain links TRBV4-1 to TRBJ1-3; D is uncertain. Deletions cut 4 bases from V and 0 bases from J, with 13 bases between. The CDR3 contains 16 residues. Germline CDR1 and CDR2: MGHRA and YSYEKL. CDR3 residues: CASSLGRAYSGNTIYF. In DNA form, the CDR3 reads TGCGCCAGCAGCCTTGGACGGGCCTACTCTGGAAACACCATATATTTT.

V usage is TRBV10-3 and J usage is TRBJ2-7, with 7 bases matching TRBD2. The CDR3 loop spans 14 amino acids. Per the germline V gene, CDR1 is ENHRY and CDR2 is SYGVKD. Unmatched junction bases numbered 7, after V lost 3 bases and J lost 5 bases. CDR3 coding DNA: TGTGCCATCAGTGAAGGCGGGAGAATTAACGAGCAGTACTTC. It translates to CAISEGGRINEQYF.

The chain couples TRBV4-1 to TRBJ2-3; TRBD1 or TRBD2 may be the D gene (5 bases each). The CDR3 consists of 12 residues. V shed 1 base and J shed 12 bases, with 11 bases lying between them. The V gene's germline CDR1 is MGHRA and CDR2 YSYEKL. The CDR3 loop is CASSQGLGVQYF. As DNA, the CDR3 is TGCGCCAGCAGCCAAGGATTGGGGGTACAGTATTTT.

DNA of the CDR3: TGTGCCAGCAGCCCAGGGGGGGGGCAAAGGGAGACCCAGTACTTC. Amino acids: CASSPGGGQRETQYF. The chain uses TRBV9 and TRBJ2-5; the D gene could be TRBD1 or TRBD2 (7 bases each). Germline V gene sequence: CDR1 SGDLS, CDR2 YYNGEE. The CDR3 consists of 15 residues. V dropped 4 bases and J dropped 5 bases, with 18 bases sitting between them.

This chain links TRBV5-6 with TRBJ2-7; 15 bases are a match to TRBD2. CDR3 length: 18 amino acids. With 0 bases clipped from V and 9 bases from J, the junction kept 13 bases outside the gene matches. Per the germline V gene, CDR1 is SGHDT and CDR2 is YYEEEE. The CDR3 protein is CASSLGAGTSGRPLGQYF. The CDR3 DNA reads as TGTGCCAGCAGCTTGGGCGCGGGGACTAGCGGGAGGCCCCTGGGGCAGTACTTC. The full variable domain, in which reference TRBV5-6 and TRBJ2-7 provide the parts outside the CDR3, is DAGVTQSPTHLIKTRGQQVTLRCSPKSGHDTVSWYQQALGQGPQFIFQYYEEEERQRGNFPDRFSGHQFPNYSSELNVNALLLGDSALYLCASSLGAGTSGRPLGQYFGPGTRLTVT.

The chain has TRBV20-1 and TRBJ2-5, with D possibly being TRBD2 (6 bases). This CDR3 spans 11 amino acids. Germline V gene data show CDR1 as DFQATT and CDR2 as SNEGSKA (reference sequence). The V gene lost 6 bases and the J gene lost 3 bases, with 8 bases spanning the gap. This CDR3 reads CSAIAEETQYF. CDR3 nucleotides: TGCAGTGCCATAGCGGAAGAGACCCAGTACTTC.

This sequence joins TRBV4-3 and TRBJ1-2, with 8 bases aligning to TRBD1. The CDR3 spans 15 residues. CDR1 is LGHNA and CDR2 is YSLEER in the germline V gene. The V segment lost 1 base and the J segment 4 bases; nucleotides outside the gene matches: 5. The CDR3 loop reads CASSQGTGRVYGYTF. In DNA form, the CDR3 reads TGCGCCAGCAGCCAAGGGACAGGGCGGGTCTATGGCTACACCTTC.

The genes are TRBV7-8 and TRBJ1-1; 9 bases agree with TRBD1. There are 17 residues in the CDR3. J gave up 10 bases and V 1 base, and 16 bases lay outside the gene matches. The germline gives CDR1 SGHVS, CDR2 FQNEAQ. The DNA for the CDR3 is TGTGCCAGCAGCTTAGTAGGCCACAGGGGGCCCGTCGGTAGAGCTTTCTTT. This encodes CASSLVGHRGPVGRAFF.

The chain joins TRBV10-3 to TRBJ1-1; 7 positions agree with TRBD1. The J segment lost 9 bases and the V segment lost 4 bases, leaving 8 bases of the junction unmatched. CDR1 and CDR2 from the germline V gene are ENHRY and SYGVKD. This CDR3 region has 13 residues. CDR3 nucleotide sequence: TGTGCCATCAGTGGGACAGGCGATAGCAAAGCTTTCTTT. Translated, it gives CAISGTGDSKAFF.

V usage is TRBV7-2 and J usage is TRBJ2-1; D gene ambiguous. With 6 bases removed from V and 0 bases from J, the gap between germline ends came to 12 bases. Germline V gene data show CDR1 as SGHTA and CDR2 as FQGNSA. The CDR3 loop spans 15 amino acids. DNA of the CDR3: TGTGCCAGCAGTACCGGAAGGAACTCCTACAATGAGCAGTTCTTC. The encoded protein is CASSTGRNSYNEQFF.

V usage is TRBV5-3 and J usage is TRBJ2-7; possibly TRBD1 for D (6 bases). TRBV5-3 is recorded as an ORF, its role being uncertain. Deletions cut 4 bases from V and 2 bases from J, with 16 bases between. This CDR3 contains 15 residues. The CDR3 loop reads CARSPLDRYPYEQYF. CDR3 nucleotide sequence: TGTGCCAGAAGCCCCCTTGACAGGTATCCCTACGAGCAGTACTTC.

The J gene is TRBJ1-4, the V gene TRBV7-9; D is unclear. The CDR3 consists of 10 residues. Germline CDR1 is SEHNR and CDR2 is FQNEAQ (reference sequence). V was shortened by 5 bases and J by 9 bases, with 4 bases between the two germline ends. The CDR3 sequence: CASSGQKLFF. Written as DNA, the CDR3 is TGTGCCAGCAGCGGGCAAAAACTGTTTTTT.

The chain uses TRBV7-2 and TRBJ2-7; D not certain. V lost 5 bases, J lost 2 bases, and 16 bases lay in between. This CDR3 has 15 amino acids. Germline CDR1 and CDR2: SGHTA and FQGNSA. The chain's CDR3 is CASSPTRSETYEQYF. Here the CDR3 DNA reads TGTGCCAGCAGCCCGACCCGGAGTGAGACCTACGAGCAGTACTTC.

On this clone itself: The conserved phenylalanine or tryptophan is not found at the CDR3 terminus, so this likely reflects a read error. It is unclear where the CDR3 begins or ends on the DNA, so no DNA is shown, and the CDR3 is as TCRdb lists it. V usage is TRBV28 and J usage is TRBJ2-3; TRBD2 is taken as the D call from the table, unchecked against the DNA. The V gene's germline CDR1 is MDHEN and CDR2 SYDVKM. The CDR3 is 11 amino acids long, termini counted. This CDR3 is CASSFGLAGEL.

The V and J genes are TRBV10-3 and TRBJ1-1; TRBD1 matches at 8 bases. This CDR3 has 15 amino acids. After removal of 4 bases from V and 3 bases from J, the junction contained 7 bases not matched to a gene. Germline V gene lookup returns CDR1 ENHRY and CDR2 SYGVKD. The CDR3 loop reads CAISVRTGFDTEAFF. The CDR3 bases are TGTGCCATCAGTGTTAGGACAGGGTTTGACACTGAAGCTTTCTTT.